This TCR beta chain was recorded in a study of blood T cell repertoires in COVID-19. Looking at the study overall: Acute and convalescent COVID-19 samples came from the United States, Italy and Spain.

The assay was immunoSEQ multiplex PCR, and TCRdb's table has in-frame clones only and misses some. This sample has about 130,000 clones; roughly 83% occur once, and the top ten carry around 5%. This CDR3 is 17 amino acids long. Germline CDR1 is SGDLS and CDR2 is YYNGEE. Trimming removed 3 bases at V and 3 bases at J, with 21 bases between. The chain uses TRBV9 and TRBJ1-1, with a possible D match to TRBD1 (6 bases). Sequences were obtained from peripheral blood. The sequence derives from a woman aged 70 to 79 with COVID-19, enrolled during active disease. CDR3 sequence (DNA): TGTGCCAGCAGCGCCCTTAGGGGGGGCGCGGTAGACACTGAAGCTTTCTTT. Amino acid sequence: CASSALRGGAVDTEAFF. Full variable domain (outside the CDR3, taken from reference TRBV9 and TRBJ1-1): DSGVTQTPKHLITATGQRVTLRCSPRSGDLSVYWYQQSLDQGLQFLIQYYNGEERAKGNILERFSAQQFPDLHSELNLSSLELGDSALYFCASSALRGGAVDTEAFFGQGTRLTVV.